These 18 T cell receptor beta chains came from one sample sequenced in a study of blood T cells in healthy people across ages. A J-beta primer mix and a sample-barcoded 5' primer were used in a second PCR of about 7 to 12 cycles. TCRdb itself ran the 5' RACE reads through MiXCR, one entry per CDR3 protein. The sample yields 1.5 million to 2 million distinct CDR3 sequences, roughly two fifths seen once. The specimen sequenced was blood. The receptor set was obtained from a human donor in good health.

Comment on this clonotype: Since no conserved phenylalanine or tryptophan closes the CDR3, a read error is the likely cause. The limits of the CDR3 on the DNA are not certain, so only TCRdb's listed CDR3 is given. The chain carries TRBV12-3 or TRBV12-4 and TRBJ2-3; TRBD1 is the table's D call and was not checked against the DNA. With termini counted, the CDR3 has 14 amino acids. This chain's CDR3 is CASSLQGTTDTEYS.

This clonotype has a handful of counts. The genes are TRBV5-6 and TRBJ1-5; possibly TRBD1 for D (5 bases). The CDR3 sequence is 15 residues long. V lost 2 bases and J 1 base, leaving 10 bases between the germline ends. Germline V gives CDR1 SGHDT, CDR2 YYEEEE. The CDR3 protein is CASSLWGLSNQPQHF. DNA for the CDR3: TGTGCCAGCAGCTTATGGGGACTGAGCAATCAGCCCCAGCATTTT. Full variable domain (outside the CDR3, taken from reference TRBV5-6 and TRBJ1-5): DAGVTQSPTHLIKTRGQQVTLRCSPKSGHDTVSWYQQALGQGPQFIFQYYEEEERQRGNFPDRFSGHQFPNYSSELNVNALLLGDSALYLCASSLWGLSNQPQHFGDGTRLSIL.

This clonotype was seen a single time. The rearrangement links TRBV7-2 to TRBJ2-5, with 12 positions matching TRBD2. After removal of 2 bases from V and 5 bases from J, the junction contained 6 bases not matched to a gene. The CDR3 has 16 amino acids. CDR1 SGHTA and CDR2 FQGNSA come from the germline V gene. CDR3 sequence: CASSLLAGGVSETQYF. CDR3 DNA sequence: TGTGCCAGCAGCTTACTAGCGGGGGGGGTCTCTGAGACCCAGTACTTC.

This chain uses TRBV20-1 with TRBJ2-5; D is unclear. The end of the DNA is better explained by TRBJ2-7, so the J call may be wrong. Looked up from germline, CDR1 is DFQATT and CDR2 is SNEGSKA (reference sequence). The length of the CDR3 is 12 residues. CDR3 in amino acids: CSARPEYTEQYF. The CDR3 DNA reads TGCAGTGCTAGACCCGAGTATACCGAGCAGTACTTC.

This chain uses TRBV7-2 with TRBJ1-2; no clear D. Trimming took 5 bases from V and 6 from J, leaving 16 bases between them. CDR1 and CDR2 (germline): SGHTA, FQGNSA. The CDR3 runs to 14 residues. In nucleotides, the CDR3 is TGTGCCAGCAGCCAGCCTCGGGAGGACCATGGCTACACCTTC. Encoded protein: CASSQPREDHGYTF.

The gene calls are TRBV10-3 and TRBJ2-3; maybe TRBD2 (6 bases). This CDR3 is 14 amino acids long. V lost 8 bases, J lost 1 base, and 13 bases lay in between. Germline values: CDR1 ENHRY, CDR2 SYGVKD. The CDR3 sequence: CAIRGLIGTDTQYF. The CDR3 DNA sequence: TGTGCCATCCGCGGACTAATTGGCACAGATACGCAGTATTTT.

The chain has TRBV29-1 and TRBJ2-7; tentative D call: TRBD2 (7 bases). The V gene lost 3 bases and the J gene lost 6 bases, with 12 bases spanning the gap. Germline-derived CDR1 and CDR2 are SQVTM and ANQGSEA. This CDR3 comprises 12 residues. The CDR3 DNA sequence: TGCAGCGTTGATGGGGGGGGCGGCGAGCAGTACTTC. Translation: CSVDGGGGEQYF.

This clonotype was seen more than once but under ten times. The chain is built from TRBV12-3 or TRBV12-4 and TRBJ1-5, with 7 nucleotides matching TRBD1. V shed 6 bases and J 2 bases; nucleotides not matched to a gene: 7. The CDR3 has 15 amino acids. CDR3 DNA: TGTGCCAGCAGCCTCAGGACAGGTCGCAATCAGCCCCAGCATTTT. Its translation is CASSLRTGRNQPQHF.

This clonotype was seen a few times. The CDR3 region is CASSESGEIDTQYF. DNA for the CDR3: TGTGCCAGCAGTGAATCAGGGGAGATAGATACGCAGTATTTT. This chain uses TRBV25-1 with TRBJ2-3; possible D gene TRBD1, 6 bases. CDR3 size: 14 residues. The V gene's germline CDR1 is MGHDK and CDR2 SYGVNS. V was trimmed by 1 base and J by 5 bases, leaving 10 bases between them. Based on the CDR3 plus reference TRBV25-1 and TRBJ2-3, the full variable domain is EADIYQTPRYLVIGTGKKITLECSQTMGHDKMYWYQQDPGMELHLIHYSYGVNSTEKGDLSSESTVSRIRTEHFPLTLESARPSHTSQYLCASSESGEIDTQYFGPGTRLTVL.

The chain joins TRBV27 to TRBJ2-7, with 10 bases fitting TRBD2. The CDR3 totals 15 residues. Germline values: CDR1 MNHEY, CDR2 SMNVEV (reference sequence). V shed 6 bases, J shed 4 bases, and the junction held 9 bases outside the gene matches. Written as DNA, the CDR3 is TGTGCCAGCAGCCGAGCTAGCGGGGGTTCGTACGAGCAGTACTTC. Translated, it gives CASSRASGGSYEQYF.

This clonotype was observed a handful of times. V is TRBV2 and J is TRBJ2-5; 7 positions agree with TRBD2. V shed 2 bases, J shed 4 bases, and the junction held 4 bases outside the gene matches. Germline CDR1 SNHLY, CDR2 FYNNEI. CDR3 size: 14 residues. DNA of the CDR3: TGTGCCAGCAGTGAATCCCCTAGCGGAGAGACCCAGTACTTC. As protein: CASSESPSGETQYF. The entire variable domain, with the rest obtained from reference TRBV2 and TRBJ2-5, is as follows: EPEVTQTPSHQVTQMGQEVILRCVPISNHLYFYWYRQILGQKVEFLVSFYNNEISEKSEIFDDQFSVERPDGSNFTLKIRSTKLEDSAMYFCASSESPSGETQYFGPGTRLLVL.

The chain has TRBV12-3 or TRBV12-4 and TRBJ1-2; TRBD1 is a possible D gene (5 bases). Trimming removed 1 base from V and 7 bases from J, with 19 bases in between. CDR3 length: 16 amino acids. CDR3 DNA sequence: TGTGCCAGCAGTTTAGGAACAGGAATGAGCATCTCTGGCTACACCTTC. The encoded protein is CASSLGTGMSISGYTF.

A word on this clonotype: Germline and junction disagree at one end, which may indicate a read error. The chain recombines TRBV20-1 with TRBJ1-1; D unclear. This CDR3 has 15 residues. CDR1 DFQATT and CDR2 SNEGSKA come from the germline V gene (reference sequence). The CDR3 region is CSASRAQGENTGAFF. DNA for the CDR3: TGCAGTGCTAGCCGGGCCCAAGGAGAGAACACTGGAGCTTTCTTT.

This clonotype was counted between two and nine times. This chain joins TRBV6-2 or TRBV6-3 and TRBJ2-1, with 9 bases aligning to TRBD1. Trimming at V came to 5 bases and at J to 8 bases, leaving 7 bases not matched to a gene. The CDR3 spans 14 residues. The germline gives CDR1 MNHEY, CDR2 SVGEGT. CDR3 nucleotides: TGTGCCAGCAGTCGGGACAGGGTGTTGGATGAGCAGTTCTTC. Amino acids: CASSRDRVLDEQFF.

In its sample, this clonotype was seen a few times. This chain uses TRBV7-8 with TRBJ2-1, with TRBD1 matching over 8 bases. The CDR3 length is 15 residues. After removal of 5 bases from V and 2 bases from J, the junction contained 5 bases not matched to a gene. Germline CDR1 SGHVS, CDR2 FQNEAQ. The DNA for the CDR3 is TGTGCCAGCAGCCCGTGGACAGGGACCTACAATGAGCAGTTCTTC. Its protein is CASSPWTGTYNEQFF.

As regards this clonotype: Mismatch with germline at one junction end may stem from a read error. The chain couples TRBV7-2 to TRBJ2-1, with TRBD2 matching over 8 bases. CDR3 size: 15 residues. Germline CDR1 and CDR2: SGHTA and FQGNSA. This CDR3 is CGSSLAGISYNEQFF. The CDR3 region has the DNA TGTGGCAGCAGCTTAGCGGGGATCTCCTACAATGAGCAGTTCTTC.

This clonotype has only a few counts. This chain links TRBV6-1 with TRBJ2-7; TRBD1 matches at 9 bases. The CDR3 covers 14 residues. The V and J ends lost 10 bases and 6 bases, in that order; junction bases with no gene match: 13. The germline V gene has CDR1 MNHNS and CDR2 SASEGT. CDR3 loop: CATNPTGTGTEQYF. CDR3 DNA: TGTGCCACCAATCCTACCGGGACAGGGACCGAGCAGTACTTC.

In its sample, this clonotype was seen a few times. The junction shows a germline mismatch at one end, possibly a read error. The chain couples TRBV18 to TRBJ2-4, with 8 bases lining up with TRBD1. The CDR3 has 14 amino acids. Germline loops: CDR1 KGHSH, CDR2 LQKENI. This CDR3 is CTSSPATGAGEQYF. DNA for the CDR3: TGTACCAGCTCCCCTGCGACAGGGGCTGGAGAGCAGTACTTC.